In this sample, the clone carrying this T cell receptor beta chain turned up once. The germline gives CDR1 SGHNT, CDR2 YYREEE (reference sequence). V dropped 4 bases and J dropped 8; count of bases not matched to a gene: 8. This CDR3 has 15 amino acids. The data were taken from a study of blood T cell repertoires in COVID-19. Study summary: COVID-19 samples collected from the United States, Italy and Spain covered acute and convalescent phases.

Allocation to cohorts depended on clinical history reported by the participants. Those designated as exposed participants met a COVID-19 case within 2 weeks before study entry. Clones were sequenced by immunoSEQ multiplex PCR, and TCRdb holds only the in-frame ones, with some missing. The data contain 200,000 to 300,000 clones, about 87% of them seen just once; the ten biggest clones take up just over 0.85%. The clonotype comes from a man aged 45-65 years who had been exposed to COVID-19. Sample: PBMCs or T cells enriched from blood (not recorded which). The chain is built from TRBV5-4 and TRBJ2-1, with TRBD2 matching 11 bases. CDR3 DNA: TGTGCCAGCAGCGCTGTACTAGCGGGAGTTGATGAGCAGTTCTTC. Residues: CASSAVLAGVDEQFF.